The present T cell receptor beta chain was sequenced within a study of neurological immune-mediated disorders. This clonotype has only a few counts. MiXCR, run by TCRdb on the 5' RACE reads, gives a single entry per CDR3 protein. This table holds tens of thousands of distinct CDR3 sequences, 4.5% found once. This CDR3 comprises 16 residues. Trimming took off 3 bases at V and 0 bases at J, with 12 bases between the two ends. In germline, CDR1 is SGHRS, CDR2 YFSETQ. This sequence was found in a man between 25 and 39 years old with multiple sclerosis. This chain connects TRBV5-1 to TRBJ2-2; perhaps TRBD1 as D (6 bases). The sequenced sample consisted of PBMCs. CDR3 nucleotides: TGCGCCAGCAGCTACGGGGACATGCCGAACACCGGGGAGCTGTTTTTT. This codes for CASSYGDMPNTGELFF.